The 13 T cell receptor beta chains below were found in one sample sequenced in a study of CD8 T cells in ankylosing spondylitis. TCRdb recomputed calls from the 5' RACE reads with MiXCR, one row per CDR3 protein. The sample includes 85,000 to 100,000 distinct CDR3 sequences, roughly 10% seen only once; the top ten take roughly 5.6%. The sequenced material came from blood, either unsorted or a sorted T cell fraction (not recorded which). The receptors originated from a male donor with ankylosing spondylitis or in good health (not recorded which).

On this clonotype: This may arise from a read error, as a much more abundant clone is one base away. This sequence joins TRBV10-3 and TRBJ2-3; maybe TRBD2 (5 bases). The CDR3 contains 15 residues. V was cut by 8 bases and J by 0 bases, with 15 bases left in between. Germline-derived CDR1 and CDR2 are ENHRY and SYGVKD. CDR3 sequence: CAIGEPAVSTDTQYF. CDR3 coding DNA: TGTGCCATCGGGGAGCCAGCGGTCAGCACAGATACGCAGTATTTT.

This clonotype was seen repeatedly, ten times or more. The chain employs TRBV20-1 and TRBJ2-7; TRBD1 is a possible D gene (6 bases). Germline CDR1 and CDR2: DFQATT and SNEGSKA (reference sequence). This CDR3 comprises 12 residues. The germline V and J ends were trimmed by 0 bases and 3 bases, with 6 bases remaining between them. The CDR3 DNA sequence: TGCAGTGCTAGAGAACAGGGCTACGAGCAGTACTTC. Translated, it gives CSAREQGYEQYF.

This clonotype was seen at least ten times. V and J are TRBV20-1 and TRBJ2-3, with TRBD2 matching 9 bases. Germline values: CDR1 DFQATT, CDR2 SNEGSKA (reference sequence). This CDR3 spans 16 amino acids. The trim removed 6 bases at V and 4 bases at J, leaving 14 bases unmatched. CDR3: CSAVVAGAIGADTQYF. The CDR3 DNA follows: TGCAGTGCAGTTGTAGCGGGGGCGATCGGAGCAGATACGCAGTATTTT.

This clonotype was detected many times. V is TRBV5-4 and J is TRBJ2-7; 8 bases agree with TRBD1. Germline lookup yields CDR1 SGHNT and CDR2 YYREEE (reference sequence). V trimming: 3 bases; J trimming: 0 bases; junction bases outside the gene matches: 2. The CDR3 covers 14 residues. The CDR3 DNA reads TGTGCCAGCAGCTCGGGACAGGCCTCCTACGAGCAGTACTTC. Amino acid sequence: CASSSGQASYEQYF. Full variable domain (rest looked up from reference TRBV5-4 and TRBJ2-7): ETGVTQSPTHLIKTRGQQVTLRCSSQSGHNTVSWYQQALGQGPQFIFQYYREEENGRGNFPPRFSGLQFPNYSSELNVNALELDDSALYLCASSSGQASYEQYFGPGTRLTVT.

Many counts were recorded for this clonotype. V usage is TRBV20-1 and J usage is TRBJ2-7; D not resolved. This CDR3 spans 10 amino acids. With 6 bases removed from V and 6 bases from J, the gap between germline ends came to 9 bases. Germline CDR1 DFQATT, CDR2 SNEGSKA (reference sequence). Here the CDR3 reads CSASPGEQYF. CDR3 sequence (DNA): TGCAGTGCCTCACCTGGCGAGCAGTACTTC.

This clonotype has at least ten counts. The chain links TRBV28 to TRBJ1-1; 7 bases are a match to TRBD1. The germline gives CDR1 MDHEN, CDR2 SYDVKM. The CDR3 contains 16 residues. V gave up 5 bases and J gave up 4 bases; unmatched junction bases: 13. The CDR3 reads CASSPWTGEDFTEAFF. The CDR3 DNA reads as TGTGCCAGCAGTCCTTGGACAGGAGAAGATTTCACTGAAGCTTTCTTT.

This clonotype occurred many times. The V and J genes are TRBV5-1 and TRBJ2-7; D might be TRBD1 (7 bases). CDR3 length: 16 residues. The V end lost 3 bases, the J end lost 5 bases, and 21 bases lay between the germline ends. Germline V gives CDR1 SGHRS, CDR2 YFSETQ. The CDR3 protein is CASSSGGGRGVHEQYF. For the CDR3, the DNA is TGCGCCAGCAGCTCCGGAGGGGGCAGGGGAGTCCACGAGCAGTACTTC.

Details on this clonotype: A much larger clone differs from this one at a single base, so this may be a read error. The chain joins TRBV5-1 to TRBJ2-2; TRBD2 might be the D (6 bases). V lost 6 bases to trimming and J lost 3 bases, with 15 bases between them. The CDR3 is 15 residues long. The germline CDR1 and CDR2 sequences are SGHRS and YFSETQ. The CDR3 sequence: CASKQRVDDTGELFF. The DNA for the CDR3 is TGCGCCAGCAAACAGCGGGTGGACGACACCGGGGAGCTGTTTTTT. The complete variable domain, with remaining parts taken from reference TRBV5-1 and TRBJ2-2, reads KAGVTQTPRYLIKTRGQQVTLSCSPISGHRSVSWYQQTPGQGLQFLFEYFSETQRNKGNFPGRFSGRQFSNSRSEMNVSTLELGDSALYLCASKQRVDDTGELFFGEGSRLTVL.

This clonotype was counted many times. The chain couples TRBV23-1 to TRBJ2-7; 8 nucleotides match TRBD2. TRBV23-1 is sorted into the ORF group, with uncertain function. The CDR3 has 15 amino acids. The V segment lost 2 bases and the J segment 7 bases; nucleotides outside the gene matches: 10. In nucleotides, the CDR3 is TGCGCCAGCAGTCAACGGGAGGGAGACCCCCCTGAGCAGTACTTC. Its translation: CASSQREGDPPEQYF.

This chain links TRBV19 with TRBJ2-7, with TRBD1 identical over 8 bases. Germline values: CDR1 LNHDA, CDR2 SQIVND (reference sequence). This CDR3 comprises 14 residues. Trimming removed 4 bases from V and 0 bases from J; junction bases left unmatched: 2. The CDR3 sequence is CASSRTGSSYEQYF. In nucleotides, the CDR3 is TGTGCCAGTAGTAGGACAGGGAGCTCCTACGAGCAGTACTTC. The full variable domain, in which reference TRBV19 and TRBJ2-7 provide the parts outside the CDR3, is DGGITQSPKYLFRKEGQNVTLSCEQNLNHDAMYWYRQDPGQGLRLIYYSQIVNDFQKGDIAEGYSVSREKKESFPLTVTSAQKNPTAFYLCASSRTGSSYEQYFGPGTRLTVT.

This clonotype was detected many times. The chain employs TRBV5-4 and TRBJ2-7, with TRBD1 matching 10 bases. The CDR3 has 13 amino acids. Germline V gene sequence: CDR1 SGHNT, CDR2 YYREEE (reference sequence). The V and J ends lost 4 bases and 4 bases, in that order; junction bases with no gene match: 2. The CDR3 here is CASSRDRGYEQYF. Here the CDR3 DNA reads TGTGCCAGCAGCCGGGACAGGGGATACGAGCAGTACTTC.

This clonotype was recorded at least ten times. This chain links TRBV7-2 with TRBJ1-5; D unclear. Between the trimmed V and J ends, which lost 1 base and 9 bases, there was a span of 16 bases. The CDR3 length is 15 residues. The germline V gene has CDR1 SGHTA and CDR2 FQGNSA. CDR3 region: CASSLGRRARGPQHF. The CDR3 coding sequence is TGTGCCAGCAGCTTAGGTCGGAGGGCCAGAGGGCCCCAGCATTTT. The complete variable domain, with remaining parts taken from reference TRBV7-2 and TRBJ1-5, reads GAGVSQSPSNKVTEKGKDVELRCDPISGHTALYWYRQSLGQGLEFLIYFQGNSAPDKSGLPSDRFSAERTGGSVSTLTIQRTQQEDSAVYLCASSLGRRARGPQHFGDGTRLSIL.

The rearrangement joins TRBV27 to TRBJ2-7, with 12 bases matching TRBD1. CDR3 length equals 13 residues. Trimming at V came to 8 bases and at J to 5 bases, leaving 4 bases not matched to a gene. CDR1 is MNHEY, CDR2 SMNVEV, per germline (reference sequence). The CDR3 region is CASGGQGAHEQYF. DNA for the CDR3: TGTGCCAGCGGGGGACAGGGGGCGCACGAGCAGTACTTC.